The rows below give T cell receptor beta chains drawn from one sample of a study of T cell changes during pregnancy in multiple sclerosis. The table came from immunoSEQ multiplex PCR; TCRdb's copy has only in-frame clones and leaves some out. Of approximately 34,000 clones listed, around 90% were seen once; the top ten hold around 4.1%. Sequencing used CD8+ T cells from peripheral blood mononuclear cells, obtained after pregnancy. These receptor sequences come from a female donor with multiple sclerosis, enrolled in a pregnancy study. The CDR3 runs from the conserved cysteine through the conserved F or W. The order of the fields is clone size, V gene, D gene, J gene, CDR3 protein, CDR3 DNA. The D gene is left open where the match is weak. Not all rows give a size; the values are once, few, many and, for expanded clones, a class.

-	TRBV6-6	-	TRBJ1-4	CASSNRATNEKLFF	TGTGCCAGCAGTAACAGGGCTACTAATGAAAAACTGTTTTTT
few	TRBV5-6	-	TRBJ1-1	CASSVEVNTEAFF	TGTGCCAGCAGCGTAGAGGTAAACACTGAAGCTTTCTTT
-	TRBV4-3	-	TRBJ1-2	CASSQGLGSYGYTF	TGCGCCAGCAGCCAAGGGCTAGGGAGCTATGGCTACACCTTC
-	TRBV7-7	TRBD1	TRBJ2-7	CASSPRDRGYEQYF	TGTGCTAGCAGTCCCCGGGACAGGGGCTACGAGCAGTACTTC
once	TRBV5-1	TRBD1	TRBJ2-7	CASSYGTGSYEQYF	TGCGCCAGCAGCTACGGGACAGGATCCTACGAGCAGTACTTC
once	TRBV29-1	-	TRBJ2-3	CSSITDTQYF	TGCAGCTCCATCACAGATACGCAGTATTTT
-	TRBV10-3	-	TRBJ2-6	CAISAERAGANVLTF	TGTGCCATCAGTGCCGAGCGGGCTGGGGCCAACGTCCTGACTTTC
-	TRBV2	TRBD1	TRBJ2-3	CASFGQGFPAGVMDTQYF	TGTGCCAGCTTCGGACAGGGATTCCCGGCGGGTGTCATGGATACGCAGTATTTT
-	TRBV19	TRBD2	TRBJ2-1	CASTRTSGGLDEQFF	TGTGCCAGTACCAGGACTAGCGGGGGGTTGGATGAGCAGTTCTTC
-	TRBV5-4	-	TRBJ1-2	CASSLDRVSDYGYTF	TGTGCCAGCAGCTTGGACAGGGTCTCAGACTATGGCTACACCTTC
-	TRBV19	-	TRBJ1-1	CASSIEGGAATEAFF	TGTGCCAGTAGTATAGAGGGGGGAGCGGCCACTGAAGCTTTCTTT
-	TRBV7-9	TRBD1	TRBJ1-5	CASSSDRSINQPQHF	TGTGCCAGCAGCTCGGACAGGTCGATTAATCAGCCCCAGCATTTT
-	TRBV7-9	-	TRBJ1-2	CASSSREAARGYTF	TGTGCCAGCAGCTCTCGGGAGGCCGCGCGGGGCTACACCTTC
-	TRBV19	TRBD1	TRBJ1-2	CASRDRGAAGYTF	TGCGCCAGTAGAGACAGGGGGGCGGCTGGCTACACCTTC
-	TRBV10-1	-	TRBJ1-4	CATRRETRTNEKLFF	TGCGCCACCCGACGGGAGACCCGAACTAATGAAAAACTGTTTTTT
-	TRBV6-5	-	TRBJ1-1	CASRGLYTEAFF	TGTGCCAGCAGGGGGCTTTATACTGAAGCTTTCTTT
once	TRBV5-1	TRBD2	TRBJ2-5	CASHPSGGIQETQYF	TGCGCCAGTCATCCTAGCGGGGGGATTCAAGAGACCCAGTACTTC
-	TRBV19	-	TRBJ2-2	CASSAGPLENLAELFF	TGTGCCAGTAGCGCCGGCCCGCTGGAAAACTTAGCGGAGCTGTTTTTT
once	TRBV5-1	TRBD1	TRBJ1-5	CASSLGTGDRQPQHF	TGCGCCAGCAGCTTAGGGACAGGGGATCGGCAGCCCCAGCATTTT
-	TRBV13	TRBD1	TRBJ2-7	CASSSTQGANGYEQYF	TGTGCCAGCAGCTCAACACAGGGGGCGAATGGGTACGAGCAGTACTTC
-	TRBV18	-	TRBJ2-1	CASSIQGTNEQFF	TGTGCCAGCTCTATACAGGGGACTAATGAGCAGTTCTTC
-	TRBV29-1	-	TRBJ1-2	CSVESGDGYTF	TGCAGCGTTGAGTCCGGGGATGGCTACACCTTC
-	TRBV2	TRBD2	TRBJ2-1	CASSAPLAGGDNEQFF	TGTGCCAGCAGTGCCCCACTAGCGGGGGGCGACAATGAGCAGTTCTTC
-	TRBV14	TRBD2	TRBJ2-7	CASSQLAGGPDEQYF	TGTGCCAGCAGCCAATTAGCGGGGGGGCCGGACGAGCAGTACTTC
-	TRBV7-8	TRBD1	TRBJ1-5	CASSLGQGGMQPQHF	TGTGCCAGCAGCTTAGGACAGGGTGGTATGCAGCCCCAGCATTTT
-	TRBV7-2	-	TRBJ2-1	CASSLSTGAGNEQFF	TGTGCCAGCAGCTTAAGCACAGGGGCGGGGAATGAGCAGTTCTTC
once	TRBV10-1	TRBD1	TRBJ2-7	CAILTGGAETYEQYF	TGCGCCATATTGACAGGGGGCGCAGAAACCTACGAGCAGTACTTC
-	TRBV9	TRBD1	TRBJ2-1	CASSVEGQDPYNEQFF	TGTGCCAGCAGCGTAGAAGGACAGGATCCCTACAATGAGCAGTTCTTC
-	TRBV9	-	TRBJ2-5	CASSPFSEETQYF	TGTGCCAGCAGCCCCTTCTCCGAGGAGACCCAGTACTTC
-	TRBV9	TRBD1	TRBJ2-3	CASSAWGQGKTDTQYF	TGTGCCAGCAGCGCGTGGGGACAGGGGAAAACAGATACGCAGTATTTT
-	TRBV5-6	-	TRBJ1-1	CASSFISEAFF	TGTGCCAGCAGCTTTATCTCTGAAGCTTTCTTT
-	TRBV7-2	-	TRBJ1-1	CASSLGTGTEAFF	TGTGCCAGCAGCTTAGGTACAGGAACTGAAGCTTTCTTT
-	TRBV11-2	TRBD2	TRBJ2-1	CASSWTAGVSSYNEQFF	TGTGCCAGCAGCTGGACGGCGGGGGTAAGCTCCTACAATGAGCAGTTCTTC
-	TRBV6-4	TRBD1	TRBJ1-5	CASSDSPGTGGIQPQHF	TGTGCCAGCAGTGACTCACCCGGGACAGGGGGCATCCAGCCCCAGCATTTT
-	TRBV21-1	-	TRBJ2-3	CASTRAGACTDTQYF	TGTGCCAGCACCAGAGCGGGGGCTTGCACAGATACGCAGTATTTT
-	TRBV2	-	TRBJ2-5	CASSEGMDFQETQYF	TGTGCCAGCAGTGAAGGCATGGACTTCCAAGAGACCCAGTACTTC
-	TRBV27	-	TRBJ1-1	CASSYSGSLNTEAFF	TGTGCCAGCAGTTATTCAGGATCATTGAACACTGAAGCTTTCTTT
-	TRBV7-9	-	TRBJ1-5	CASSLDFGGYQPQHF	TGTGCCAGCAGCTTAGATTTTGGGGGGTATCAGCCCCAGCATTTT
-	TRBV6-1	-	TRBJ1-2	CATPQALISDGYTF	TGTGCCACCCCGCAGGCTCTTATTTCGGATGGCTACACCTTC
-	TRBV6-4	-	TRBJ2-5	CASSETGRETQYF	TGTGCCAGCAGTGAAACAGGACGAGAGACCCAGTACTTC
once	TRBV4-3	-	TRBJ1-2	CASSQGGAQDVYGYTF	TGCGCCAGCAGCCAAGGTGGGGCCCAGGATGTCTATGGCTACACCTTC
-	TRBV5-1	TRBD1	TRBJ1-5	CASSWGTERNQPQHF	TGCGCCAGCAGCTGGGGGACAGAGAGAAATCAGCCCCAGCATTTT
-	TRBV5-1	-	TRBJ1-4	CASSLGSTSGEKLFF	TGCGCCAGCAGCTTGGGGAGTACGTCCGGGGAAAAACTGTTTTTT
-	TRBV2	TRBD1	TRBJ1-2	CASSESAGQLYGYTF	TGTGCCAGCAGTGAAAGCGCGGGACAGCTCTATGGCTACACCTTC
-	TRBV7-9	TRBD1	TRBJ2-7	CASSPGQGIFYEQYF	TGTGCCAGCAGCCCGGGACAGGGCATTTTTTACGAGCAGTACTTC
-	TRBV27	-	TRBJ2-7	CASSFGAGLRLYF	TGTGCCAGCAGTTTTGGGGCAGGCCTAAGACTTTACTTC
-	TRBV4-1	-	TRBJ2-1	CASSQAWGGRLSNEQFF	TGCGCCAGCAGCCAAGCGTGGGGGGGCCGGTTGTCCAATGAGCAGTTCTTC
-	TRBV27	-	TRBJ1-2	CASSLDGGNYGYTF	TGTGCCAGCAGTTTAGACGGAGGAAACTATGGCTACACCTTC
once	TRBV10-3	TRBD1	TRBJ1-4	CAISESRDSNEKLFF	TGTGCCATCAGTGAGTCGAGGGACAGTAATGAAAAACTGTTTTTT
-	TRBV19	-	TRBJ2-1	CASSSAGSSYNEQFF	TGTGCCAGTAGTAGTGCGGGTAGCTCCTACAATGAGCAGTTCTTC
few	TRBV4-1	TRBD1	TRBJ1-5	CASSQSDRGNQPQHF	TGCGCCAGCAGCCAGTCGGACAGGGGCAATCAGCCCCAGCATTTT
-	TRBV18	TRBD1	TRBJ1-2	CASSPWDSPYTF	TGTGCCAGCTCACCCTGGGACAGCCCCTACACCTTC
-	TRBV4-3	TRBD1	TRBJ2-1	CASSQDHWTGRYEQFF	TGCGCCAGCAGCCAAGACCACTGGACAGGGAGGTATGAGCAGTTCTTC
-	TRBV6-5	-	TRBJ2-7	CASSYSRTEGSYEQYF	TGTGCCAGCAGTTACTCGAGGACAGAGGGGTCCTACGAGCAGTACTTC
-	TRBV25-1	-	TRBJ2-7	CASSSPGNYEQYF	TGTGCCAGCAGCTCCCCAGGGAACTACGAGCAGTACTTC
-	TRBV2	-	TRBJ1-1	CASSDPGDTEAFF	TGTGCCAGCAGTGACCCGGGGGACACTGAAGCTTTCTTT
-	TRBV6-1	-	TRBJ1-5	CASSEGRQSRIPQHF	TGTGCCAGCAGTGAAGGTCGACAGTCCCGGATCCCCCAGCATTTT